A selection of T cell receptor beta chains follows, all from one sample in a study of beta chain features in type 1 diabetes. Assay used: immunoSEQ multiplex PCR; TCRdb lists only in-frame clones, some missing. The top ten clones hold approximately 0.05% of a sample with some 500,000 clones, over 10% of them seen once. Sequenced input: naive CD4+ T cells from blood. The receptor source for this set is a woman in her late teens or twenties in good health. CDR3s leave out the opening cysteine and the closing phenylalanine or tryptophan.

cdr3_aa v_call cdr3_length
ASSDYRNGYT TRBV6-4 10
SVVPLAGDRETQY TRBV29-1 13
ASSSGSKYEQY TRBV9 11
AWSPRPGTQY TRBV30 10
ASSAGFSTDTQY TRBV6-5 12
ASSYGRGDYNEQF TRBV6-5 13
ASSVWAGSGELF TRBV9 12
ASSLRTFGDTQY TRBV7-9 12
SVEGEQRLTEAF TRBV29-1 12
ASNIAWLAGGEQY TRBV19 13
ASSPDRVAQY TRBV14 10
ASSPRSGGNEQF TRBV7-2 12
ASSLHRGGPDTQY TRBV11-3 13
ATSRRRGTDTQY TRBV15 12
ASSLGGGPRYGYT TRBV27 13
ASSEPAGDEQF TRBV25-1 11
AWSPNSYEQY TRBV30 10
AVQGQGNRELF TRBV7-2 11
ASPPAGSAANEQF TRBV28 13
ASSPLTGAGELF TRBV6-5 12
ASSQIAGDNEQF TRBV11-2 12
ASSELASGGDTQY TRBV2 13
ASTLAGEADTQY TRBV28 12
ASSRGWWASVVETQY TRBV14 15
ASSDSRRTVLAGELF TRBV9 15
ASSSIRWGQDTQY TRBV11-2 13
ASSESWTEAF TRBV25-1 10
ASSLKHGNSPLH TRBV5-1 12
ASSLRDSYNEQF TRBV6-5 12
ASRPDYMRGIGYT TRBV5-4 13
ASSPGTSAF TRBV7-9 9
ASFPGRSNEQF TRBV27 11
ASSLGGRAHETQY TRBV7-2 13
ASSFRDPISPLH TRBV7-2 12
ASWVNQETQY TRBV6-5 10
ASSLGGSVANEKLF TRBV7-2 14
ASRNPGQGRETQY TRBV5-1 13
AISGGTEQF TRBV10-3 9
ASSPGFRSSYNEQF TRBV5-4 14
ASSLGLRGSYNEQF TRBV7-2 14
ASSFLSSYNEQF TRBV7-2 12
ASSWDREWTQY TRBV5-8 11
ASSQPGQGAPKNIQY TRBV4-1 15
ASSEERLATRTDTQY TRBV2 15
SVGRRAGEFETQY TRBV29-1 13
ASSSLPGTVNYEQY TRBV27 14
ASSPPAGAFRGEQF TRBV7-9 14
AWSHSGVNTGELF TRBV30 13
ASSLTGNMNTEAF TRBV7-6 13
ASSLEGRADTQY TRBV5-1 12
ASSHLPFWAGRETQY TRBV23-1 15